Each of the 28 T cell receptor beta chains below was sequenced from the same sample in a study of blood T cell repertoires in COVID-19. Assay used: immunoSEQ multiplex PCR; TCRdb lists only in-frame clones, some missing. The data contain tens of thousands of clones, 82% of them singletons. Sequences were obtained from peripheral blood. The receptors derive from a woman of 80 years or more with acute or convalescent COVID-19.

This clone was observed once. The genes are TRBV9 and TRBJ2-2; the D gene is possibly TRBD2 (6 bases). There are 17 residues in the CDR3. The V end was cut by 0 bases, the J end by 2 bases, with 14 bases between. Germline V CDR1 and CDR2: SGDLS, YYNGEE. For the CDR3, the DNA is TGTGCCAGCAGCGTAGAGTTCGGCGGGACCAACACCGGGGAGCTGTTTTTT. Translating gives CASSVEFGGTNTGELFF.

The chain uses TRBV28 and TRBJ2-7, with 8 bases aligning to TRBD1. V was pared by 2 bases and J by 7 bases, with 7 bases of the junction left unmatched. The germline V gene encodes CDR1 MDHEN and CDR2 SYDVKM. This CDR3 spans 14 amino acids. Here the CDR3 DNA reads TGTGCCAGCAGTTTACCCGGACAGGGACGGGAGCAGTACTTC. It specifies CASSLPGQGREQYF.

The chain couples TRBV29-1 to TRBJ2-3, with D hard to call. The length of the CDR3 is 13 residues. With 3 bases removed from V and 6 bases from J, the gap between germline ends came to 13 bases. Germline V gene sequence: CDR1 SQVTM, CDR2 ANQGSEA. The DNA for the CDR3 is TGCAGCGTTGAGAGGCGCCCCTCCGATACGCAGTATTTT. Protein sequence: CSVERRPSDTQYF.

The genes are TRBV20-1 and TRBJ1-1; D unclear. This CDR3 contains 11 residues. CDR1 is DFQATT, CDR2 SNEGSKA, per germline (reference sequence). The CDR3, as DNA: TGCAGCGGGGTCGGGAACACTGAAGCTTTCTTT. Its translation is CSGVGNTEAFF.

The chain uses TRBV5-1 and TRBJ2-7, with D maybe TRBD2 (5 bases). CDR3 length: 14 residues. Germline values: CDR1 SGHRS, CDR2 YFSETQ. The ends were cut back, 6 bases at V and 2 bases at J, with 15 bases in the middle. The CDR3 coding sequence is TGCGCCAGCAAGGAGGACGCGGCAACCTACGAGCAGTACTTC. Translation: CASKEDAATYEQYF. The complete variable domain, with remaining parts taken from reference TRBV5-1 and TRBJ2-7, reads KAGVTQTPRYLIKTRGQQVTLSCSPISGHRSVSWYQQTPGQGLQFLFEYFSETQRNKGNFPGRFSGRQFSNSRSEMNVSTLELGDSALYLCASKEDAATYEQYFGPGTRLTVT.

This chain joins TRBV7-9 and TRBJ2-1; unclear D gene. Trimming shortened V by 1 base and J by 7 bases, and 17 bases separated the two germline ends. Germline loops: CDR1 SEHNR, CDR2 FQNEAQ (reference sequence). The CDR3 has 16 residues. The CDR3 is CASSLGAAGLGNEQFF. CDR3 DNA sequence: TGTGCCAGCAGCTTAGGGGCTGCAGGCCTCGGAAATGAGCAGTTCTTC. Combining the CDR3 with reference TRBV7-9 and TRBJ2-1 gives the whole variable domain DTGVSQNPRHKITKRGQNVTFRCDPISEHNRLYWYRQTLGQGPEFLTYFQNEAQLEKSRLLSDRFSAERPKGSFSTLEIQRTEQGDSAMYLCASSLGAAGLGNEQFFGPGTRLTVL.

J is TRBJ2-2 and V is TRBV19; tentatively, D is TRBD2 (5 bases). Between the trimmed V and J ends, which lost 6 bases and 2 bases, there was a span of 13 bases. The CDR3 sequence is 15 residues long. The germline V gene encodes CDR1 LNHDA and CDR2 SQIVND (reference sequence). CDR3 DNA: TGTGCCAGTAGGGAGCTCGGGATCAACACCGGGGAGCTGTTTTTT. It yields the protein CASRELGINTGELFF.

J is TRBJ1-2 and V is TRBV5-4, with 7 bases aligning to TRBD1. V lost 4 bases, J lost 6 bases, and 12 bases stayed unmatched. CDR1 SGHNT and CDR2 YYREEE come from the germline V gene (reference sequence). CDR3 length equals 15 residues. The CDR3 is CASSPRDREVHGYTF. DNA of the CDR3: TGTGCCAGCAGCCCCCGCGACAGGGAAGTTCATGGCTACACCTTC.

V gene TRBV6-1 combines with J gene TRBJ1-2; D possibly corresponds to TRBD1 (5 bases). The germline V and J ends were trimmed by 1 base and 7 bases, with 13 bases remaining between them. In germline, CDR1 is MNHNS, CDR2 SASEGT. The CDR3 loop spans 14 amino acids. The CDR3 loop reads CASSEGVPGSGYTF. CDR3 nucleotides: TGTGCCAGCAGTGAAGGCGTCCCAGGGTCTGGCTACACCTTC.

The rearrangement uses TRBV29-1 and TRBJ2-1; TRBD2 matches 9 bases. From germline, CDR1 is SQVTM and CDR2 ANQGSEA. The J segment lost 0 bases and the V segment lost 7 bases, leaving 16 bases of the junction unmatched. The CDR3 contains 18 residues. Here the CDR3 reads CSGSRGLAGFSSYNEQFF. CDR3 coding DNA: TGCAGCGGATCAAGGGGGCTAGCGGGGTTCAGCTCCTACAATGAGCAGTTCTTC.

The V and J genes are TRBV6-6 and TRBJ2-3; 11 bases match TRBD2. After removal of 5 bases from V and 4 bases from J, the junction contained 8 bases not matched to a gene. Germline CDR1 and CDR2: MNHNY and SVGAGI (reference sequence). The CDR3 contains 16 residues. CDR3: CASSPPSSGGPDTQYF. CDR3 nucleotides: TGTGCCAGCAGTCCCCCATCTAGCGGGGGGCCAGATACGCAGTATTTT.

This clone came up once. J is TRBJ1-5 and V is TRBV5-1, with D possibly being TRBD1 (6 bases). Trimming left V 2 bases short and J 7 bases short, with 13 bases between. The CDR3 covers 14 residues. Germline V CDR1 and CDR2: SGHRS, YFSETQ. The CDR3 nucleotides read TGCGCCAGCAGCTTAGCACAGGGTGGGCAGCCCCAGCATTTT. This translates into CASSLAQGGQPQHF.

The V and J genes are TRBV19 and TRBJ1-2; 7 nucleotides align to TRBD1. Trimming cost V 5 bases and J 2 bases; bases outside gene matches: 11. Germline lookup yields CDR1 LNHDA and CDR2 SQIVND (reference sequence). This CDR3 region has 16 residues. The DNA of the CDR3 is TGTGCCAGTAGTTCCTACGGACAGGCCCAAAACTATGGCTACACCTTC. The encoded protein is CASSSYGQAQNYGYTF.

The chain carries TRBV27 and TRBJ1-2; 7 nucleotides align to TRBD1. This CDR3 has 12 amino acids. Per the germline V gene, CDR1 is MNHEY and CDR2 is SMNVEV (reference sequence). Trimming removed 4 bases from V and 8 bases from J; junction bases left unmatched: 4. The CDR3 spells CASSSTGNGYTF. The DNA of the CDR3 is TGTGCCAGCAGTTCGACAGGGAACGGCTACACCTTC.

V gene TRBV18 combines with J gene TRBJ2-3, with D perhaps matching TRBD2 (6 bases). The CDR3 extends over 16 amino acids. Trimming removed 0 bases at V and 4 bases at J, with 14 bases between. CDR1 is KGHSH, CDR2 LQKENI, per germline. Here the CDR3 reads CASSPPWRENSDTQYF. CDR3 bases: TGTGCCAGCTCACCACCGTGGCGGGAAAATTCAGATACGCAGTATTTT.

The CDR3 DNA follows: TGCAGTGCCCCCGGAGGTTTTGGCTACACCTTC. It encodes CSAPGGFGYTF. The J gene is TRBJ1-2, the V gene TRBV20-1; D is ambiguous. V lost 6 bases to trimming and J lost 7 bases, with 12 bases between them. This CDR3 spans 11 amino acids. Germline CDR1 and CDR2: DFQATT and SNEGSKA (reference sequence).

The V and J genes are TRBV27 and TRBJ1-2, with 7 bases aligning to TRBD1. The junction had 13 bases not matched to a gene; V was cut back by 5 bases and J by 7 bases. This CDR3 is 15 amino acids long. Germline loops: CDR1 MNHEY, CDR2 SMNVEV (reference sequence). CDR3 protein: CASSARGRRVSGYTF. In DNA, the CDR3 is TGTGCCAGCAGTGCGAGGGGGCGGAGGGTCAGTGGCTACACCTTC.

The rearrangement joins TRBV12-3 or TRBV12-4 to TRBJ2-3; 7 nucleotides line up with TRBD2. This CDR3 contains 13 residues. Trimming removed 7 bases from V and 6 bases from J; junction bases left unmatched: 7. The CDR3 spells CASTPPGGDTQYF. The DNA of the CDR3 is TGTGCCAGCACCCCACCGGGGGGTGATACGCAGTATTTT.

The chain has TRBV20-1 and TRBJ1-1, with a possible D match to TRBD1 (5 bases). From germline, CDR1 is DFQATT and CDR2 SNEGSKA (reference sequence). This CDR3 contains 12 residues. The ends were cut back, 3 bases at V and 6 bases at J, with 11 bases in the middle. The CDR3 coding sequence is TGCAGTGCTAGTCAGGGTCCGGCTGAAGCTTTCTTT. Translation: CSASQGPAEAFF.

The chain has TRBV7-9 and TRBJ1-6, with 7 nucleotides matching TRBD1. The V and J ends lost 3 bases and 11 bases, in that order; junction bases with no gene match: 7. The CDR3 contains 14 residues. Germline CDR1 and CDR2: SEHNR and FQNEAQ (reference sequence). CDR3 DNA sequence: TGTGCCAGCAGCTTTAACAGGGGCAGGGCACCCCTCCACTTT. This codes for CASSFNRGRAPLHF.

The CDR3 coding sequence is TGTGCCAGTAGAACGGAGAGACAGGGGGCGTCTGGTCAGCCCCAGCATTTT. It specifies CASRTERQGASGQPQHF. The V and J genes are TRBV19 and TRBJ1-5, with 10 positions matching TRBD1. The CDR3 sequence is 17 residues long. Per germline, CDR1 LNHDA and CDR2 SQIVND (reference sequence). Trimming took 6 bases from V and 6 from J; bases not matched to a gene: 14.

This chain links TRBV28 with TRBJ2-7, with 8 bases identical to TRBD2. This CDR3 is 14 amino acids long. The germline gives CDR1 MDHEN, CDR2 SYDVKM. J gave up 4 bases and V 8 bases, and 10 bases lay outside the gene matches. The CDR3 here is CASEGLRGGYEQYF. The DNA of the CDR3 is TGTGCCAGCGAGGGACTCCGGGGGGGGTACGAGCAGTACTTC.

CDR3 loop: CSVGLAYEQYF. In nucleotides, the CDR3 is TGCAGCGTTGGGCTGGCCTACGAGCAGTACTTC. V and J are TRBV29-1 and TRBJ2-7, with no clear D. Germline V gene data show CDR1 as SQVTM and CDR2 as ANQGSEA. The CDR3 loop spans 11 amino acids. V gave up 4 bases and J gave up 2 bases, with 6 bases separating them.

The V gene is TRBV6-5, the J gene TRBJ2-2; TRBD1 aligns across 8 bases. Germline CDR1 is MNHEY and CDR2 is SVGAGI. V shed 8 bases, J shed 6 bases, and the junction held 11 bases outside the gene matches. This CDR3 comprises 15 residues. CDR3 residues: CASGDRGFSSGELFF. The CDR3 DNA sequence: TGTGCCAGCGGAGACAGGGGATTTTCTTCCGGGGAGCTGTTTTTT.

This clone was detected only once. V and J are TRBV7-6 and TRBJ2-4, with 12 positions matching TRBD2. Germline lookup yields CDR1 SGHVS and CDR2 FNYEAQ. Unmatched junction bases numbered 9, after V lost 6 bases and J lost 0 bases. CDR3 size: 18 residues. CDR3 protein: CASSPGTSGPAAKNIQYF. Here the CDR3 DNA reads TGTGCCAGCAGTCCCGGGACTAGCGGGCCGGCAGCCAAAAACATTCAGTACTTC.

This chain uses TRBV18 with TRBJ2-7, with TRBD1 matching over 10 bases. CDR3 length equals 13 residues. Germline V gene sequence: CDR1 KGHSH, CDR2 LQKENI. V was clipped by 6 bases and J by 3 bases; unmatched bases: 2. CDR3 sequence reads: CASSGTGDYEQYF. Here the CDR3 DNA reads TGTGCCAGCTCGGGGACAGGGGACTACGAGCAGTACTTC.

A single count supports this clone. CDR3 loop: CASSEDGVSYGYTF. The CDR3 DNA reads as TGTGCCAGCAGTGAAGATGGAGTTTCCTATGGCTACACCTTC. This rearrangement joins TRBV2 to TRBJ1-2; D is ambiguous. V lost 1 base, J lost 4 bases, and 10 bases lay in between. Germline CDR1 SNHLY, CDR2 FYNNEI. The CDR3 runs to 14 residues.

This chain links TRBV27 with TRBJ2-7; D possibly corresponds to TRBD1 (6 bases). The V end lost 3 bases, the J end lost 0 bases, and 12 bases lay between the germline ends. The germline V gene encodes CDR1 MNHEY and CDR2 SMNVEV (reference sequence). This CDR3 spans 15 amino acids. The CDR3 spells CASSLDRGISYEQYF. The DNA of the CDR3 is TGTGCCAGCAGTTTGGATAGGGGGATCTCCTACGAGCAGTACTTC.